This TCR beta chain was recorded in a study of blood T cell repertoires in COVID-19. Overall study: Italy, Spain and the United States were the sources of the convalescent and acute COVID-19 samples. From T cells, B-cell-depleted T cells, or PBMCs came the material, which was cDNA or gDNA.

The J segment lost 5 bases and the V segment lost 3 bases, leaving 3 bases of the junction unmatched. The V gene's germline CDR1 is SGHTA and CDR2 FQGNSA. This CDR3 is built from 13 residues. Original analysis: Amplification of reference gene primers was used by the study to estimate nucleated cell counts. TCRdb's copy holds only in-frame clones and misses some; the assay was immunoSEQ multiplex PCR. From that table come the V and J calls and clone size; the DNA was used to work out D and trimming. Of about 200,000 clones listed, approximately 91% are singletons. This TCR derives from a man aged 60 to 75 who had recovered from COVID-19. The rearrangement uses TRBV7-2 and TRBJ2-7; 8 nucleotides match TRBD2. Sequenced sample: peripheral blood. The CDR3 bases are TGTGCCAGCAGCTTTGGACTAGCCGACGAGCAGTACTTC. This codes for CASSFGLADEQYF.